These 12 T cell receptor beta chains were sequenced from one sample in a study of vaccination and CD4 T cells after COVID-19. An Oncomine TCR Beta short-read assay was used to sequence the DNA from cultured CD4+ T cells. TCRdb analysed the PCR reads with MiXCR anew, one entry per CDR3 protein. Seen here are 20,000 or so distinct CDR3 sequences, 45% to 60% observed once, and the top ten hold over 5%. Treatment reported: roughly 10-day PBMC culture with coronavirus spike peptide pools or control peptides (ViraFEST assay). These receptors' targets are unknown. Sequenced material: CD4+ T cells from blood, cultured in vitro. The receptors derive from a human donor who had recovered from COVID-19.

This sequence joins TRBV6-8 and TRBJ2-1; a possible D gene is TRBD2 (7 bases). Germline-derived CDR1 and CDR2 are MNHGY and SAAAGT. This CDR3 has 17 residues. Trimming removed 0 bases at V and 9 bases at J, with 21 bases between. CDR3 DNA sequence: TGTGCCAGCAGTTACTCGGGGGCGGGCTCACAGCGGGGTGAGCAGTTCTTC. It yields the protein CASSYSGAGSQRGEQFF.

The V gene is TRBV20-1, the J gene TRBJ2-5; 12 bases align to TRBD2. The germline gives CDR1 DFQATT, CDR2 SNEGSKA (reference sequence). The CDR3 has 15 amino acids. The trim removed 6 bases at V and 4 bases at J, leaving 9 bases unmatched. The CDR3: CSAERTSGIRETQYF. For the CDR3, the DNA is TGCAGTGCGGAACGGACTAGCGGGATACGAGAGACCCAGTACTTC.

V and J are TRBV5-1 and TRBJ2-3; 16 bases fit TRBD2. This CDR3 comprises 20 residues. Germline V CDR1 and CDR2: SGHRS, YFSETQ. The V segment lost 4 bases and the J segment 0 bases; nucleotides outside the gene matches: 11. CDR3: CASSTFGTSGRAGSTDTQYF. Written as DNA, the CDR3 is TGCGCCAGCAGCACCTTTGGGACTAGCGGGAGGGCCGGGAGCACAGATACGCAGTATTTT.

The V call is TRBV5-8, the J call TRBJ1-1; the D is unclear. V was clipped by 2 bases and J by 1 base, with 6 bases between them. The germline gives CDR1 SGHTS, CDR2 YDEGEE. The CDR3 consists of 13 residues. CDR3 residues: CASSFTKNTEAFF. CDR3 bases: TGTGCCAGCAGCTTCACAAAGAACACTGAAGCTTTCTTT.

J is TRBJ1-2 and V is TRBV28, with D maybe TRBD1 (5 bases). With 6 bases removed from V and 5 bases from J, the gap between germline ends came to 16 bases. Germline assignment: CDR1 MDHEN and CDR2 SYDVKM. This CDR3 has 14 residues. The chain's CDR3 is CASRPTGRVYGYTF. The CDR3 coding sequence is TGTGCCAGCAGGCCGACGGGGCGGGTTTATGGCTACACCTTC.

This clonotype was detected a few times. V usage is TRBV7-3 and J usage is TRBJ1-2; D is perhaps TRBD1 (5 bases). The CDR3 runs 16 residues. Trimming took off 5 bases at V and 6 bases at J, with 22 bases between the two ends. The germline gives CDR1 SGHTA, CDR2 FQGTGA. The chain's CDR3 is CASSPAPKGEMDGYTF. In nucleotides, the CDR3 is TGTGCCAGCAGCCCAGCACCTAAAGGGGAAATGGATGGCTACACCTTC.

This clonotype was counted only a few times. The rearrangement uses TRBV10-3 and TRBJ1-2, with D uncertain. Trimming left V 10 bases short and J 3 bases short, with 18 bases between. Germline V gene data show CDR1 as ENHRY and CDR2 as SYGVKD. There are 14 residues in the CDR3. The CDR3 coding sequence is TGTGCCACCCTAAAGACAATGGCCCACTATGGCTACACCTTC. Its translation: CATLKTMAHYGYTF.

By sample fraction, this clonotype is medium-sized. CDR3 bases: TGTGCCAGCAGCCGCGCCGGGACAGGGGGCTGGGAAGCTTTCTTT. Its protein product is CASSRAGTGGWEAFF. V gene TRBV6-1 combines with J gene TRBJ1-1, with 12 bases lining up with TRBD1. The CDR3 sequence is 15 residues long. With V trimmed by 6 bases and J by 8 bases, 10 bases remained unmatched. Germline values: CDR1 MNHNS, CDR2 SASEGT.

The chain combines TRBV7-2 with TRBJ2-2; 15 bases align to TRBD2. The CDR3 contains 20 residues. J gave up 5 bases and V 1 base, and 11 bases lay outside the gene matches. Looked up from germline, CDR1 is SGHTA and CDR2 is FQGNSA. The CDR3 sequence: CASSLGLGTSGRKGTGELFF. The CDR3 DNA reads as TGTGCCAGCAGCTTAGGGTTGGGGACTAGCGGGAGGAAGGGAACCGGGGAGCTGTTTTTT.

This clonotype was detected a few times. V usage is TRBV15 and J usage is TRBJ2-5; 9 bases are shared with TRBD1. V shed 2 bases, J shed 4 bases, and the junction held 2 bases outside the gene matches. Germline V gene data show CDR1 as LNHNV and CDR2 as YYDKDF (reference sequence). The CDR3 length is 14 residues. The CDR3 sequence is CATSRQGQGETQYF. The CDR3 DNA follows: TGTGCCACCAGCAGACAGGGACAGGGAGAGACCCAGTACTTC.

The gene calls are TRBV7-9 and TRBJ1-2; maybe TRBD1 (5 bases). The germline V gene encodes CDR1 SEHNR and CDR2 FQNEAQ (reference sequence). The CDR3 length is 15 residues. The V end was cut by 2 bases, the J end by 2 bases, with 12 bases between. CDR3 nucleotide sequence: TGTGCCAGCAGCTTAAGGCAGGGAGGGAACTATGGCTACACCTTC. Its translation: CASSLRQGGNYGYTF. Drawing the rest from reference TRBV7-9 and TRBJ1-2, the complete variable domain is DTGVSQNPRHKITKRGQNVTFRCDPISEHNRLYWYRQTLGQGPEFLTYFQNEAQLEKSRLLSDRFSAERPKGSFSTLEIQRTEQGDSAMYLCASSLRQGGNYGYTFGSGTRLTVV.

The chain employs TRBV19 and TRBJ2-1, with 9 bases identical to TRBD2. J gave up 12 bases and V 3 bases, and 12 bases lay outside the gene matches. Germline V lookup: CDR1 LNHDA, CDR2 SQIVND (reference sequence). CDR3 length equals 15 residues. This CDR3 is CASSIRASGIRSQFF. The CDR3 region has the DNA TGTGCCAGTAGTATTCGGGCTAGCGGGATTCGTTCGCAGTTCTTC.